This TCR beta chain derives from a study of T cell repertoires in cytomegalovirus infection. Study context: HLA-C-restricted CMV epitopes, recently identified, and well-studied HLA-B-restricted ones were used by the study. In public TCR beta signatures, there were indications of both CMV infection and matching HLA type.

One entry per CDR3 protein, called by TCRdb with MiXCR from the reads. The sample lists 800,000 to 950,000 distinct CDR3 sequences, approximately 30% seen once, with 9.5% to 15% in the top ten. Study-level points and caveats: What dominated the ex vivo response were HLA-C-restricted CMV-specific TCR beta clonotypes.

Points on this clonotype: Its matching antigen is unknown.

Germline V gives CDR1 MNHEY, CDR2 SMNVEV (reference sequence). CDR3 size: 19 residues. With 3 bases removed from V and 2 bases from J, the gap between germline ends came to 25 bases. This rearrangement joins TRBV27 to TRBJ1-1; D is unresolved. Sequenced material: cultured CD8+ T cells from PBMCs, taken from culture after CMV antigen stimulation. The sequence derives from a human donor in good health (CMV status not recorded). Some clones in this sample may be carry-over from other donors' samples. The CDR3 nucleotides read TGTGCCAGCAGTTTGAATCGCCTACGCCTGAGACAAAATAACACTGAAGCTTTCTTT. Protein sequence: CASSLNRLRLRQNNTEAFF.